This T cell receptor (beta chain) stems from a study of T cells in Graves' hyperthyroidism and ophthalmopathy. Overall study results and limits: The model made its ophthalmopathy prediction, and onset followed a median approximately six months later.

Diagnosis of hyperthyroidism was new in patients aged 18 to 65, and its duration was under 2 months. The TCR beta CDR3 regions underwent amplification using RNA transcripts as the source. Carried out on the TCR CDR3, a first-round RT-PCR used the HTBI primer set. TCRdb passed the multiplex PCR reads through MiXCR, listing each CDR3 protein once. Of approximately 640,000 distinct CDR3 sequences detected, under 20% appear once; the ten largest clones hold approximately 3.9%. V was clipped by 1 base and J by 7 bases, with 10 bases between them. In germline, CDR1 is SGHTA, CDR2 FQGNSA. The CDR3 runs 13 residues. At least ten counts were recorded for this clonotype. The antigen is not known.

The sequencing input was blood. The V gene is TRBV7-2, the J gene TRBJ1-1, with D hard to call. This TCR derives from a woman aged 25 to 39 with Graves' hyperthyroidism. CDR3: CASSLGLRDEAFF. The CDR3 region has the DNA TGTGCCAGCAGCTTAGGGCTCCGTGATGAAGCTTTCTTT.